These 7 T cell receptor beta chains originate from one sample sequenced in a study of response to subunit inactivated influenza vaccine. TCRdb independently ran MiXCR on the RT-PCR reads; one entry per CDR3 protein. Altogether roughly 630,000 distinct CDR3 sequences are present, 11% to 15% being singletons, with the ten largest covering approximately 7.6%. Sequences were derived from PBMCs from blood, sampled approximately 15 days before vaccination. Receptors were obtained from a man in his forties or fifties who received an inactivated influenza vaccine.

This clonotype has more than one count but fewer than ten. A single base separates this from a much larger clone, so it may be a read error. The V and J genes are TRBV28 and TRBJ2-2; 9 positions match TRBD1. The CDR3 is 19 residues long. Looked up from germline, CDR1 is MDHEN and CDR2 is SYDVKM. CDR3 protein: CASSTLSGTGTRSPGGLFF. CDR3 DNA: TGTGCCAGCAGTACCCTGTCCGGGACAGGGACAAGATCTCCCGGGGGGCTGTTTTTT.

The J gene is TRBJ2-7, the V gene TRBV7-9, with D possibly being TRBD1 or TRBD2 (5 bases each). The CDR3 runs 14 residues. V gave up 6 bases and J gave up 1 base, with 13 bases separating them. CDR1 is SEHNR and CDR2 is FQNEAQ in the germline V gene (reference sequence). CDR3 region: CASRPGTESYEQYF. DNA of the CDR3: TGTGCCAGCAGGCCCGGGACGGAGTCCTACGAGCAGTACTTC.

The chain joins TRBV12-3 or TRBV12-4 to TRBJ1-4; possible D gene TRBD1, 6 bases. The ends were cut back, 2 bases at V and 7 bases at J, with 14 bases in the middle. This CDR3 is 15 amino acids long. The CDR3 sequence: CASSLSGGGSEKLFF. CDR3 coding DNA: TGTGCCAGCAGTTTATCGGGAGGGGGGAGTGAAAAACTGTTTTTT.

This clonotype was picked up a small number of times. An end of the junction differs from the germline gene, which may be a read error. V and J are TRBV12-3 or TRBV12-4 and TRBJ2-2, with 12 bases fitting TRBD2. The CDR3 spans 14 residues. The CDR3 DNA follows: TGTGCCACCCGGACTAGCGGGAACTCCGGGGAGCTGTTTTTT. Protein: CATRTSGNSGELFF.

This clonotype was counted at least ten times. The chain carries TRBV29-1 and TRBJ2-7; TRBD1 matches at 7 bases. Unmatched junction bases numbered 3, after V lost 4 bases and J lost 0 bases. Looked up from germline, CDR1 is SQVTM and CDR2 is ANQGSEA. The CDR3 has 13 amino acids. CDR3 nucleotide sequence: TGCAGCGTTGGGGACAGAGACTCCTACGAGCAGTACTTC. This translates into CSVGDRDSYEQYF.

This clonotype turned up a few times. DNA of the CDR3: TGTGCCAGCAGCCCCGCCAGGGGGCGCTTCTACACAGATACGCAGTATTTT. Its translation: CASSPARGRFYTDTQYF. This chain connects TRBV12-3 or TRBV12-4 to TRBJ2-3; 8 bases align to TRBD1. Losses at the gene ends were 6 bases for V and 2 bases for J; bases not matched to a gene: 13. This CDR3 comprises 17 residues.

The rearrangement joins TRBV4-3 to TRBJ1-6, with 7 positions matching TRBD1. In germline, CDR1 is LGHNA, CDR2 YSLEER. J lost 5 bases, V lost 2 bases, and 6 bases had no gene match. The CDR3 totals 16 residues. CDR3 sequence reads: CASSQQPGQNNSPLHF. DNA for the CDR3: TGCGCCAGCAGCCAACAACCGGGACAGAATAATTCACCCCTCCACTTT.